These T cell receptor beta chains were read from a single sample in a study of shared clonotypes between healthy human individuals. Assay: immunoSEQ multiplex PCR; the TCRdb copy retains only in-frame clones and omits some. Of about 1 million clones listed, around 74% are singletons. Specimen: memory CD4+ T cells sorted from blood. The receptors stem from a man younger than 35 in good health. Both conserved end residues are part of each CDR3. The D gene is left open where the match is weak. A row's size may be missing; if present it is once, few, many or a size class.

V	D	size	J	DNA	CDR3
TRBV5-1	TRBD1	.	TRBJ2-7	TGCGCCAGCAGCTTGGAGGGGGCCGGCCCCTACTCCTACGAGCAGTACTTC	CASSLEGAGPYSYEQYF
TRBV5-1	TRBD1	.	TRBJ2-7	TGCGCCAGCAGCTTCAGGTCAGGGGGTATGTACGAGCAGTACTTC	CASSFRSGGMYEQYF
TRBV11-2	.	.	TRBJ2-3	TGTGCCAGCAGCTTTTCCGGGGGAGGAGATACGCAGTATTTT	CASSFSGGGDTQYF
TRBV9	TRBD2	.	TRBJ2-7	TGTGCCAGCAGCTCGAAAAGCGGGGGGGCCTACGAGCAGTACTTC	CASSSKSGGAYEQYF
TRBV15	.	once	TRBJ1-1	TGTGCCACCAGCAGAGATCCCGGGGTCGACACTGAAGCTTTCTTT	CATSRDPGVDTEAFF
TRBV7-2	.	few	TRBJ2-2	TGTGCCAGCAGCCAGGGGGGAACGAACACCGGGGAGCTGTTTTTT	CASSQGGTNTGELFF
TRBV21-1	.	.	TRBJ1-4	TGTGCCAGCAGCCCCAGGGGCGGTGAAAAACTGTTTTTT	CASSPRGGEKLFF
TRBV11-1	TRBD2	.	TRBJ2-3	TGTGCCAGCAGCTTAAGAGAGGCTAGCGGTGCAGATACGCAGTATTTT	CASSLREASGADTQYF
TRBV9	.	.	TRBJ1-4	TGTGCCAGCAGCGTAGCGGCAGGTTTTAATGAAAAACTGTTTTTT	CASSVAAGFNEKLFF
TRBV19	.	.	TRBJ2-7	TGTGCCAGTAGTATTCTCTACGGGAGCTCCTACGAGCAGTACTTC	CASSILYGSSYEQYF
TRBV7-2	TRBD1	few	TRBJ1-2	TGTGCCAGCAGCCCGTACAGGGGGCCAGACTATGGCTACACCTTC	CASSPYRGPDYGYTF
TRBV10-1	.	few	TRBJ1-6	TGCGCCAGCAGTGAGTCGAGGGAGTCACCCCTCCACTTT	CASSESRESPLHF
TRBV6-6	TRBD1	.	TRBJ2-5	TGTGCCAGCATACACAGGGGCAGGGAGACCCAGTACTTC	CASIHRGRETQYF
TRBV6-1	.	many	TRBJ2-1	TGTGCCAGCAGTGAGCAGCCCAGGAATGAGCAGTTCTTC	CASSEQPRNEQFF
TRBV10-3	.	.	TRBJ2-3	TGTGCCTCCGTCGGTCAGGTCACAGATACGCAGTATTTT	CASVGQVTDTQYF
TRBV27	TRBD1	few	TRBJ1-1	TGTGCCAGCACAATGGCGGGACAGGAAAAAGCTTTCTTT	CASTMAGQEKAFF
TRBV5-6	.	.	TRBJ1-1	TGTGCCAGCAGCTTAGGGGCCCAGAACACTGAAGCTTTCTTT	CASSLGAQNTEAFF
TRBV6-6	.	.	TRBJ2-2	TGTGCCAGCAGTTACGGGAACGCCGGGGAGCTGTTTTTT	CASSYGNAGELFF
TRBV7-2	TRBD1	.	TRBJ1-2	TGTGCCAGCTTTTGGGGACAGGGCCTTTCGAGCTATGGCTACACCTTC	CASFWGQGLSSYGYTF
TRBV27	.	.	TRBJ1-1	TGTGCCAGCAGTTCTAACAGGGACCGTTACACTGAAGCTTTCTTT	CASSSNRDRYTEAFF
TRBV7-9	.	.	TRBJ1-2	TGTGCCAGCAGCCCAGGACATTACGAGGGCTACACCTTC	CASSPGHYEGYTF
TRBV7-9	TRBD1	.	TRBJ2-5	TGTGCCAGCAGCCCGACAGGGCTACAAGAGACCCAGTACTTC	CASSPTGLQETQYF
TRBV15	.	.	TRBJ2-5	TGTGCCACCAGCAGGGCTCCGGGAGGCAGGGGGACAGAGACCCAGTACTTC	CATSRAPGGRGTETQYF
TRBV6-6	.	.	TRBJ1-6	TGTGCCAGCAGTTATTCTAATTCACCCCTCCACTTT	CASSYSNSPLHF
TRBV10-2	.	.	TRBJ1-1	TGCGCCAGCAGTGAGTCTACCCTCGGGAACACTGAAGCTTTCTTT	CASSESTLGNTEAFF
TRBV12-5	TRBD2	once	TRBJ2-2	TGTGCTAGTGGTCCTGGGACTAGCGGGTACACCGGGGAGCTGTTTTTT	CASGPGTSGYTGELFF
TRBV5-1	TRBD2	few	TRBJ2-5	TGCGCCAGCAGCTTGGCGGGAGGACGAGAGACCCAGTACTTC	CASSLAGGRETQYF
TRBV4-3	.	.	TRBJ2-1	TGCGCCAGCAGCCAAGAAGTGGGATTCTACAATGAGCAGTTCTTC	CASSQEVGFYNEQFF
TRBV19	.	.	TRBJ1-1	TGTGCCAGTAGTATGCGGGAGGTGAACACTGAAGCTTTCTTT	CASSMREVNTEAFF
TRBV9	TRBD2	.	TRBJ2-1	TGTGCCAGCAGCGTAGTTGTAGGGAGGGTCGATGAGCAGTTCTTC	CASSVVVGRVDEQFF
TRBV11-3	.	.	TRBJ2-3	TGTGCCAGCAGCTTGGGGGCGGGGAGCACAGATACGCAGTATTTT	CASSLGAGSTDTQYF
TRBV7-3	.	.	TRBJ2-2	TGTGCCAGCAGCCCGATGGGACTCACCGGGGAGCTGTTTTTT	CASSPMGLTGELFF
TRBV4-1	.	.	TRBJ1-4	TGCGCCAGCAGCCTGGACGGATCAACTAATGAAAAACTGTTTTTT	CASSLDGSTNEKLFF
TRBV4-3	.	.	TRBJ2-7	TGCGCCAGCAGCCAAGAGTCAGGGGTTGAGTACGAGCAGTACTTC	CASSQESGVEYEQYF
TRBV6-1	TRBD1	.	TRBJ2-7	TGTGCCAGCACCCCGACAGGGCGAGGGCAGTACTTC	CASTPTGRGQYF
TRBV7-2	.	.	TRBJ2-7	TGTGCCAGCAGCCCCCGGGACTTCTCCTACGAGCAGTACTTC	CASSPRDFSYEQYF
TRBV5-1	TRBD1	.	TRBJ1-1	TGCGCCAGCAGCTGGGACAGTACGTTAGCTTTCTTT	CASSWDSTLAFF
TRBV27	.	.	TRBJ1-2	TGTGCCAGCAGTTTAAGCGGCAGAGTCCTCTATGGCTACACCTTC	CASSLSGRVLYGYTF
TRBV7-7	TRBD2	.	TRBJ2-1	TGTGCTAGCAGCCGGGGGGGCGTCGATGAGCAGTTCTTC	CASSRGGVDEQFF
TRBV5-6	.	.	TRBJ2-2	TGTGCCAGCAGCTACCAGCCGAACACCGGGGAGCTGTTTTTT	CASSYQPNTGELFF
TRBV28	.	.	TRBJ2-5	TGTGCCAGCAGCCGAGGTGGGGCGGGCCAAGAGACCCAGTACTTC	CASSRGGAGQETQYF
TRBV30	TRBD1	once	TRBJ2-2	TGTGCCTGGAGCGTTGGGACAGGGTATACCGGGGAGCTGTTTTTT	CAWSVGTGYTGELFF
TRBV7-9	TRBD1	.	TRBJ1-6	TGTGCCAGCAGCATAGGGGACAGGGGCGGGAATTCACCCCTCCACTTT	CASSIGDRGGNSPLHF
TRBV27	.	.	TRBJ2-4	TGTGCCAGCAGGGGGGACGGAAAAAACATTCAGTACTTC	CASRGDGKNIQYF
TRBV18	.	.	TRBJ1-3	TGTGCCAGCTCACGGTACGGGGCCGATGAAAACACCATATATTTT	CASSRYGADENTIYF